The next 29 T cell receptor beta chains were all read from a single sample in a study of T cell responses to AZD1222 COVID-19 vaccine. Clones were read by immunoSEQ multiplex PCR, and TCRdb kept only the in-frame ones, dropping some. The data show some 150,000 clones, more than 80% seen once. The starting material was peripheral blood, obtained on day 0 of AZD1222 vaccination. Every receptor here comes from an adult in good health.

This chain links TRBV15 with TRBJ1-1; no definite D call. Germline CDR1 LNHNV, CDR2 YYDKDF (reference sequence). The CDR3 covers 12 residues. Trimming stripped 5 bases from V and 3 bases from J, with 7 bases between. The CDR3, as DNA: TGTGCCACCAGCCTCCGGCACACTGAAGCTTTCTTT. Translation gives CATSLRHTEAFF.

The genes are TRBV7-2 and TRBJ1-4; perhaps TRBD1 as D (6 bases). Germline V gene lookup returns CDR1 SGHTA and CDR2 FQGNSA. Trimming left V 6 bases short and J 8 bases short, with 19 bases between. CDR3 size: 15 residues. The CDR3: CASSARGGRFEKLFF. CDR3 nucleotides: TGTGCCAGCAGTGCCCGAGGGGGGCGGTTCGAAAAACTGTTTTTT.

The chain couples TRBV10-3 to TRBJ1-2; D is possibly TRBD1 (6 bases). The CDR3 runs 15 residues. CDR1 and CDR2 from the germline V gene are ENHRY and SYGVKD. V gave up 0 bases and J gave up 4 bases, with 12 bases separating them. In nucleotides, the CDR3 is TGTGCCATCAGTGAGTCCCAGACAGGTTCCTATGGCTACACCTTC. Translation gives CAISESQTGSYGYTF.

This clone occurred a few times. The genes are TRBV5-6 and TRBJ2-1; 14 bases are shared with TRBD2. The CDR3 contains 14 residues. V shed 7 bases and J 12 bases; nucleotides not matched to a gene: 9. Per the germline V gene, CDR1 is SGHDT and CDR2 is YYEEEE. For the CDR3, the DNA is TGTGCCAGCGCGTCGGGACTAGCGGGAGTAGGGCAGTTCTTC. Amino acid sequence: CASASGLAGVGQFF.

The V gene is TRBV11-2, the J gene TRBJ1-3; the D is unclear. The CDR3 totals 15 residues. In germline, CDR1 is SGHAT, CDR2 FQNNGV. Between the trimmed V and J ends, which lost 0 bases and 2 bases, there was a span of 8 bases. CDR3: CASSLEPSPGNTIYF. CDR3 sequence (DNA): TGTGCCAGCAGCTTAGAGCCGAGCCCTGGAAACACCATATATTTT.

This rearrangement joins TRBV7-9 to TRBJ1-5; D not certain. CDR3 size: 13 residues. The V gene's germline CDR1 is SEHNR and CDR2 FQNEAQ (reference sequence). The ends were cut back, 5 bases at V and 3 bases at J, with 8 bases in the middle. As DNA, the CDR3 is TGTGCCAGCAGCCCACTGTACAATCAGCCCCAGCATTTT. It specifies CASSPLYNQPQHF.

This clone was recorded only once. The chain employs TRBV5-1 and TRBJ2-7; 10 positions match TRBD2. Germline CDR1 reads SGHRS; CDR2 reads YFSETQ. The junction had 10 bases not matched to a gene; V was cut back by 2 bases and J by 2 bases. CDR3 length: 17 residues. The CDR3 region has the DNA TGCGCCAGCAGCTTAGGGCTAGCGGGAGTAAAAACCTACGAGCAGTACTTC. Amino acids: CASSLGLAGVKTYEQYF.

This clone was observed once. The chain carries TRBV21-1 and TRBJ2-2; TRBD2, the table's D call, was not compared with the DNA. TRBV21-1 is a pseudogene. This CDR3 spans 16 amino acids. CDR3 nucleotides: TGTGCCACCACCGGACTAGCGGGGAAGAACACCGGGGAGCTGTTTTTT. Its protein product is CATTGLAGKNTGELFF.

The V and J genes are TRBV4-2 and TRBJ2-2, with 10 positions matching TRBD2. The ends lost 0 bases at V and 7 bases at J; junction bases unmatched: 5. CDR1 is LGHNA and CDR2 is YNFKEQ in the germline V gene. This CDR3 is 16 amino acids long. The CDR3 region has the DNA TGTGCCAGCAGCCAAGATTCCCAGCGGGAGGGCGGGGAGCTGTTTTTT. Its translation is CASSQDSQREGGELFF.

The genes are TRBV14 and TRBJ1-4; 11 nucleotides align to TRBD1. Germline-derived CDR1 and CDR2 are SGHDN and FVKESK. The CDR3 is made up of 15 amino acids. With V trimmed by 4 bases and J by 7 bases, 5 bases remained unmatched. DNA of the CDR3: TGTGCCAGCAGCCTTTCCGGGACAGGGGGTGAAAAACTGTTTTTT. It yields the protein CASSLSGTGGEKLFF.

Of note for this clone: The sample holds other DNA sequences that translate to the same CDR3. V usage is TRBV12-3 or TRBV12-4 and J usage is TRBJ1-2; 10 nucleotides line up with TRBD1. With 5 bases clipped from V and 7 bases from J, the junction kept 1 base outside the gene matches. This CDR3 has 12 amino acids. The CDR3 sequence is CASSRTGGGYTF. The CDR3 coding sequence is TGTGCCAGCAGTCGGACAGGGGGTGGCTACACCTTC.

The V and J genes are TRBV5-4 and TRBJ2-7; 11 bases are shared with TRBD2. Germline-derived CDR1 and CDR2 are SGHNT and YYREEE (reference sequence). Unmatched junction bases numbered 7, after V lost 4 bases and J lost 1 base. This CDR3 is built from 16 residues. The CDR3 DNA is TGTGCCAGCAGCCCCTCCGGGACTAGCGGATCCTACGAGCAGTACTTC. Translation: CASSPSGTSGSYEQYF.

A single count supports this clone. V gene TRBV19 combines with J gene TRBJ1-2; 10 bases are a match to TRBD1. After removal of 5 bases from V and 6 bases from J, the junction contained 6 bases not matched to a gene. Per germline, CDR1 LNHDA and CDR2 SQIVND (reference sequence). The CDR3 sequence is 14 residues long. CDR3 DNA: TGTGCCAGTAGTTCCGGGACAGGGGTTAATGGCTACACCTTC. It translates to CASSSGTGVNGYTF.

The chain carries TRBV30 and TRBJ2-1, with D possibly TRBD2 on 6 matching bases. CDR3 length: 17 residues. Trimming removed 0 bases at V and 4 bases at J, with 19 bases between. From germline, CDR1 is GTSNPN and CDR2 SVGIG (reference sequence). CDR3 amino acids: CAWSVRRRDGFYNEQFF. The DNA for the CDR3 is TGTGCCTGGAGTGTAAGGCGGAGGGATGGGTTTTACAATGAGCAGTTCTTC.

This clone occurred once. This chain uses TRBV7-8 with TRBJ2-7, with 8 bases aligning to TRBD1. The J segment lost 1 base and the V segment lost 4 bases, leaving 6 bases of the junction unmatched. From germline, CDR1 is SGHVS and CDR2 FQNEAQ. The CDR3 is 15 residues long. The CDR3 is CASSSGTGDSYEQYF. CDR3 nucleotide sequence: TGTGCCAGCAGCTCAGGGACAGGCGATTCCTACGAGCAGTACTTC.

The V gene is TRBV5-5, the J gene TRBJ1-1, with TRBD1 as a possible D gene (6 bases). Trimming shortened V by 4 bases and J by 3 bases, and 19 bases separated the two germline ends. The CDR3 length is 16 residues. The germline V gene encodes CDR1 SGHKS and CDR2 YYEKEE (reference sequence). CDR3 in amino acids: CASSRDTSNRHTEAFF. The CDR3 DNA sequence: TGTGCCAGCAGCCGGGACACATCAAATCGTCACACTGAAGCTTTCTTT.

This sequence joins TRBV6-5 and TRBJ2-1, with D perhaps given as TRBD1 or TRBD2 (5 bases each). In germline, CDR1 is MNHEY, CDR2 SVGAGI. CDR3 length: 14 residues. With 9 bases removed from V and 9 bases from J, the gap between germline ends came to 21 bases. The DNA of the CDR3 is TGTGCCAGTTTGATTGTCCGGGACGCGCGTGAGCAGTTCTTC. Translation gives CASLIVRDAREQFF.

The chain carries TRBV27 and TRBJ1-5, with TRBD1 matching 7 bases. The CDR3 consists of 15 residues. The germline gives CDR1 MNHEY, CDR2 SMNVEV (reference sequence). Germline trimming cut 6 bases from V and 2 bases from J; bases unmatched to any gene: 7. CDR3 DNA: TGTGCCAGCAGCCCAACAGGGGAACGCAATCAGCCCCAGCATTTT. This gives the protein CASSPTGERNQPQHF.

This rearrangement joins TRBV29-1 to TRBJ1-1; D is unresolved. The germline V gene has CDR1 SQVTM and CDR2 ANQGSEA. V dropped 4 bases and J dropped 1 base, with 13 bases sitting between them. This CDR3 is built from 14 residues. The CDR3 DNA follows: TGCAGCGTTGCTCTGAGCTCGGGGAACACTGAAGCTTTCTTT. Its protein product is CSVALSSGNTEAFF.

The chain is built from TRBV10-2 and TRBJ1-1, with a possible D match to TRBD1 (6 bases). V was cut by 8 bases and J by 4 bases, with 23 bases left in between. The V gene's germline CDR1 is WSHSY and CDR2 SAAADI. The CDR3 is made up of 16 amino acids. In nucleotides, the CDR3 is TGCGCCAGCGTCCTAGGGACCTCAATCAGGGGCACTGAAGCTTTCTTT. Translating it yields CASVLGTSIRGTEAFF.

The chain combines TRBV7-9 with TRBJ1-1; D possibly corresponds to TRBD1 (5 bases). Trimming pared 2 bases from V and 4 bases from J, leaving 23 bases between. Germline CDR1 SEHNR, CDR2 FQNEAQ (reference sequence). The CDR3 has 18 residues. In DNA, the CDR3 is TGTGCCAGCAGCTTACCTAGAGGGGAGCCGAAACGGGGCACTGAAGCTTTCTTT. Translating gives CASSLPRGEPKRGTEAFF.

V usage is TRBV28 and J usage is TRBJ1-2, with D tentatively TRBD1 (6 bases). Germline V gene lookup returns CDR1 MDHEN and CDR2 SYDVKM. The CDR3 is 16 amino acids. Trimming pared 4 bases from V and 8 bases from J, leaving 23 bases between. DNA of the CDR3: TGTGCCAGCAGTTCTTTCCCGGGACAATCGCCTTTGGGCTACACCTTC. It yields the protein CASSSFPGQSPLGYTF.

The chain joins TRBV27 to TRBJ2-7; tentatively, D is TRBD1 (5 bases). V lost 6 bases and J 2 bases, leaving 8 bases between the germline ends. This CDR3 has 12 amino acids. Looked up from germline, CDR1 is MNHEY and CDR2 is SMNVEV (reference sequence). CDR3 nucleotide sequence: TGTGCCAGCAGCCAGGGAACCTACGAGCAGTACTTC. Protein sequence: CASSQGTYEQYF.

In DNA, the CDR3 is TGTGCCAGCAGTGAATACGGGACAGGATCTTCCTACGAGCAGTACTTC. It is translated as CASSEYGTGSSYEQYF. The rearrangement uses TRBV25-1 and TRBJ2-7; 8 bases agree with TRBD1. The CDR3 length is 16 residues. V gave up 0 bases and J gave up 1 base; unmatched junction bases: 5. Germline values: CDR1 MGHDK, CDR2 SYGVNS.

As concerns this clone: Other DNA sequences of this sample code for an identical CDR3. The V gene is TRBV2, the J gene TRBJ1-5; D possibly corresponds to TRBD1 (6 bases). Germline values: CDR1 SNHLY, CDR2 FYNNEI. The length of the CDR3 is 13 residues. Trimming removed 7 bases from V and 0 bases from J, with 7 bases in between. In DNA, the CDR3 is TGTGCCAGCAACAGGGATAGCAATCAGCCCCAGCATTTT. This encodes CASNRDSNQPQHF.

V usage is TRBV5-1 and J usage is TRBJ2-5; no definite D call. This CDR3 is 13 amino acids long. Germline assignment: CDR1 SGHRS and CDR2 YFSETQ. V was pared by 1 base and J by 1 base, with 5 bases between. CDR3 region: CASSLRGQETQYF. The CDR3 coding sequence is TGCGCCAGCAGCTTGCGTGGCCAAGAGACCCAGTACTTC.

This rearrangement joins TRBV4-1 to TRBJ2-1; TRBD2 aligns across 7 bases. This CDR3 contains 15 residues. Unmatched junction bases numbered 3, after V lost 0 bases and J lost 4 bases. Germline CDR1 is MGHRA and CDR2 is YSYEKL. CDR3 amino acids: CASSQDGLDYNEQFF. DNA for the CDR3: TGCGCCAGCAGCCAAGATGGACTAGATTACAATGAGCAGTTCTTC.

The J gene is TRBJ1-1, the V gene TRBV19; unclear D gene. The CDR3 spans 12 residues. The germline V gene encodes CDR1 LNHDA and CDR2 SQIVND (reference sequence). Trimming pared 4 bases from V and 6 bases from J, leaving 9 bases between. The CDR3 DNA is TGTGCCAGTAGTAAGGTGGCGGCTGAAGCTTTCTTT. Encoded protein: CASSKVAAEAFF.

This clone came up a few times. The genes are TRBV10-3 and TRBJ1-2; 7 bases fit TRBD1. The CDR3 contains 14 residues. V lost 7 bases and J lost 6; bases outside the gene matches: 11. Germline lookup yields CDR1 ENHRY and CDR2 SYGVKD. The CDR3 coding sequence is TGTGCCATCACCAGTTCGACAGGGTTACATGGCTACACCTTC. Its translation: CAITSSTGLHGYTF.